The sequence of this T cell receptor beta chain was determined in a study of cytomegalovirus exposure and HLA in healthy donors. This table comes from immunoSEQ multiplex PCR, and its TCRdb copy is limited to in-frame clones, with some not included. The sample has 200,000 or so clones; approximately 82% are singletons. The germline V gene has CDR1 MNHNS and CDR2 SASEGT. The CDR3 length is 14 residues. The V gene lost 10 bases and the J gene lost 2 bases, with 15 bases spanning the gap. This receptor was obtained from a woman younger than 45 in good health and CMV-seropositive. The chain recombines TRBV6-1 with TRBJ2-1; possible D gene TRBD1, 6 bases. Sequenced: PBMCs. The CDR3 sequence is CATVNAGAYNEQFF. The DNA for the CDR3 is TGTGCCACCGTAAATGCAGGGGCCTACAATGAGCAGTTCTTC.